These T cell receptor beta chains were read from a single sample in a study of CD8+ T cells in alopecia areata. TCRdb's table, derived via immunoSEQ multiplex PCR, lists solely in-frame clones and lacks some. The table shows hundreds of thousands of clones, with over 60% occurring only once. The input for sequencing was CD4+ T cells sorted from blood, taken at approximately week 45, from a patient treated with tofacitinib. All receptors derive from a human donor with alopecia areata. The CDR3 runs from the conserved cysteine through the conserved F or W. The D gene is left open where the match is weak. A row's size may be missing; if present it is once, few, many or a size class.

. | TRBJ2-2 | . | TRBV30 | CAWSVRFTGELFF | TGTGCCTGGAGTGTACGATTTACCGGGGAGCTGTTTTTT
. | TRBJ1-1 | . | TRBV4-3 | CASSQDRDAEAFF | TGCGCCAGCAGCCAAGACAGGGACGCTGAAGCTTTCTTT
. | TRBJ2-3 | . | TRBV29-1 | CSVDSPSTDTQYF | TGCAGCGTGGACTCACCCAGCACAGATACGCAGTATTTT
. | TRBJ2-4 | . | TRBV27 | CASSLSFRSFDPLAKNIQYF | TGTGCCAGCAGTTTATCATTTCGGAGTTTTGACCCACTAGCCAAAAACATTCAGTACTTC
. | TRBJ2-3 | . | TRBV28 | CASSPPGRGPDTQYF | TGTGCCAGCAGCCCACCGGGCAGGGGTCCAGATACGCAGTATTTT
. | TRBJ2-1 | . | TRBV5-6 | CASTPGLGDNNEQFF | TGTGCCAGCACCCCGGGGCTAGGGGATAACAATGAGCAGTTCTTC
. | TRBJ1-1 | . | TRBV29-1 | CSVPHAVNTEAFF | TGCAGCGTCCCACACGCAGTGAACACTGAAGCTTTCTTT
. | TRBJ2-1 | . | TRBV5-1 | CASSSMDGNEQFF | TGCGCCAGCAGCTCAATGGACGGGAATGAGCAGTTCTTC
. | TRBJ2-3 | . | TRBV5-1 | CASSLVGFGTDTQYF | TGCGCCAGCAGCTTGGTGGGATTTGGCACAGATACGCAGTATTTT
. | TRBJ1-4 | TRBD1 | TRBV25-1 | CASSDPGGHEKLFF | TGTGCCAGCAGTGACCCAGGGGGCCATGAAAAACTGTTTTTT
. | TRBJ2-5 | . | TRBV5-1 | CASTRGFEETQYF | TGTGCCAGCACCCGGGGGTTCGAAGAGACCCAGTACTTC
. | TRBJ2-1 | . | TRBV18 | CASSPGGRGNEQFF | TGTGCCAGCTCCCCGGGCGGTCGAGGGAATGAGCAGTTCTTC
few | TRBJ2-3 | . | TRBV20-1 | CSARLMGTQYF | TGCAGTGCCCGCCTCATGGGTACGCAGTATTTT
. | TRBJ1-1 | . | TRBV29-1 | CSVSRVGAFF | TGCAGCGTTAGCAGGGTTGGCGCTTTCTTT
. | TRBJ2-4 | . | TRBV9 | CASSLSVGAGAKNIQYF | TGTGCCAGCAGCCTATCCGTGGGCGCAGGGGCCAAAAACATTCAGTACTTC
. | TRBJ2-2 | TRBD1 | TRBV7-8 | CASILTGATNTGELFF | TGTGCCAGCATCCTAACAGGGGCGACAAACACCGGGGAGCTGTTTTTT
. | TRBJ1-5 | . | TRBV30 | CAWSAGTDQPQHF | TGTGCCTGGAGCGCAGGGACCGATCAGCCCCAGCATTTT
. | TRBJ2-1 | . | TRBV29-1 | CSVVSPLLGEQFF | TGCAGCGTCGTGTCTCCTCTGTTAGGTGAGCAGTTCTTC
once | TRBJ2-1 | . | TRBV4-1 | CASSQDQIPGRLKPSYNEQFF | TGCGCCAGCAGCCAAGATCAGATTCCGGGGCGACTAAAACCATCCTACAATGAGCAGTTCTTC
few | TRBJ1-2 | . | TRBV30 | CAWSVAGYGYTF | TGTGCCTGGAGTGTAGCCGGCTATGGCTACACCTTC
. | TRBJ2-5 | . | TRBV7-6 | CASSLEGRGRGTQYF | TGTGCCAGCAGCTTAGAAGGGCGGGGAAGGGGGACCCAGTACTTC
. | TRBJ2-7 | . | TRBV9 | CASSESLRSYEQYF | TGTGCCAGCAGCGAAAGCTTGAGATCCTACGAGCAGTACTTC
. | TRBJ2-3 | TRBD2 | TRBV30 | CAWELTLAGTDTQYF | TGTGCCTGGGAACTAACTCTAGCGGGTACAGATACGCAGTATTTT
. | TRBJ2-1 | TRBD2 | TRBV7-2 | CASSLASSGGNEQFF | TGTGCCAGCAGCTTAGCGTCTAGCGGGGGAAATGAGCAGTTCTTC
. | TRBJ2-2 | TRBD1 | TRBV15 | CATSRNRGSTGELFF | TGTGCCACCAGCAGGAACAGGGGGTCCACCGGGGAGCTGTTTTTT